Included here is one T cell receptor beta chain sequence, with context. Seattle participants joined during active infection and were tracked over time. TCRdb keeps only in-frame clones here, not all; method: immunoSEQ multiplex PCR. Of about 130,000 clones listed, roughly 90% were seen once; the top ten hold about 1.9%. The data derive from a study of blood T cell repertoires in COVID-19. Study in general: Samples of COVID-19 (acute and convalescent) were obtained from the United States, Italy and Spain. PBMCs, B-cell-depleted T cells, or T cells provided the cDNA or gDNA that made up the material.

The germline gives CDR1 KGHSH, CDR2 LQKENI. V gave up 5 bases and J gave up 5 bases; unmatched junction bases: 11. This CDR3 is built from 15 residues. The sample consisted of peripheral blood. This sequence originates from a man in his fifties or sixties with COVID-19, enrolled during active disease. The rearrangement uses TRBV18 and TRBJ2-5; 7 bases map to TRBD2. The DNA for the CDR3 is TGTGCCAGCTCAACGATTCTGACTAGCAGCGAGACCCAGTACTTC. This translates into CASSTILTSSETQYF.